The next 18 T cell receptor beta chains were all read from a single sample in a study of shared clonotypes between healthy human individuals. This table comes from immunoSEQ multiplex PCR, and its TCRdb copy is limited to in-frame clones, with some not included. The sample includes 2,500,000 or so clones, about 90% of them seen just once. Sequences were obtained from naive CD4+ T cells from PBMCs. The sample's subset: CD45RA+ positively selected. These receptors were taken from a man between 18 and 29 years old in good health. Some clones in this sample may be carry-over from other donors' samples.

V and J are TRBV28 and TRBJ2-3, with D uncertain. In germline, CDR1 is MDHEN, CDR2 SYDVKM. V was trimmed by 2 bases and J by 2 bases, leaving 11 bases between them. The CDR3 has 15 amino acids. The CDR3 protein is CASSLGSSYTDTQYF. CDR3 bases: TGTGCCAGCAGTTTAGGGTCCAGCTACACAGATACGCAGTATTTT.

The rearrangement joins TRBV19 to TRBJ2-2; possibly TRBD1 for D (5 bases). The CDR3 is 16 residues long. The ends were cut back, 2 bases at V and 0 bases at J, with 10 bases in the middle. Germline CDR1 and CDR2: LNHDA and SQIVND (reference sequence). DNA of the CDR3: TGTGCCAGTAGTATAAGGCAGGGCGCGAACACCGGGGAGCTGTTTTTT. Translation: CASSIRQGANTGELFF.

A few counts support this clone. J is TRBJ1-5 and V is TRBV4-2; D remains ambiguous. The V and J ends lost 2 bases and 4 bases respectively, with 9 bases between them. The CDR3 length is 14 residues. Germline-derived CDR1 and CDR2 are LGHNA and YNFKEQ. The CDR3 sequence: CASSQSSGNQPQHF. The CDR3 bases are TGTGCCAGCAGCCAAAGCTCGGGAAATCAGCCCCAGCATTTT.

This clone was picked up one time. Other DNA sequences of this sample code for an identical CDR3. This chain links TRBV5-1 with TRBJ1-3, with D perhaps matching TRBD1 (6 bases). The CDR3 spans 16 residues. Per the germline V gene, CDR1 is SGHRS and CDR2 is YFSETQ. Trimming stripped 5 bases from V and 1 base from J, with 16 bases between. The CDR3 DNA reads as TGCGCCAGCAGTCCCTCGGGACAAATATCTGGAAACACCATATATTTT. Translating gives CASSPSGQISGNTIYF. Full variable domain (missing parts from reference TRBV5-1 and TRBJ1-3): KAGVTQTPRYLIKTRGQQVTLSCSPISGHRSVSWYQQTPGQGLQFLFEYFSETQRNKGNFPGRFSGRQFSNSRSEMNVSTLELGDSALYLCASSPSGQISGNTIYFGEGSWLTVV.

In DNA form, the CDR3 reads TGTGCCAGCAGCCCACCCGCGACAGGGGGTATAAGCTACACCTTC. Amino acids: CASSPPATGGISYTF. J is TRBJ1-2 and V is TRBV6-5, with TRBD1 matching 9 bases. There are 15 residues in the CDR3. V lost 6 bases to trimming and J lost 9 bases; unmatched junction nucleotides: 14. The V gene's germline CDR1 is MNHEY and CDR2 SVGAGI.

This chain joins TRBV11-3 and TRBJ2-1; D is perhaps TRBD2 (6 bases). Trimming removed 5 bases at V and 15 bases at J, with 17 bases between. This CDR3 region has 12 residues. Germline values: CDR1 SGHNT, CDR2 YENEEA. CDR3 nucleotides: TGTGCCAGCAGCCCCCAGGAGGGCAGGTTGTTCTTC. Amino acid sequence: CASSPQEGRLFF.

This clone was detected only once. The chain couples TRBV11-2 to TRBJ1-5; TRBD1 might be the D (5 bases). V lost 5 bases, J lost 5 bases, and 16 bases lay in between. Germline CDR1 is SGHAT and CDR2 is FQNNGV. The CDR3 is 15 amino acids. Here the CDR3 reads CASSPGGGAHQPQHF. The CDR3 DNA is TGTGCCAGCAGCCCCGGGGGAGGGGCGCATCAGCCCCAGCATTTT.

This chain links TRBV28 with TRBJ1-5; 7 bases line up with TRBD1. CDR1 and CDR2 from the germline V gene are MDHEN and SYDVKM. This CDR3 is 16 amino acids long. Trimming cost V 6 bases and J 3 bases; bases outside gene matches: 11. CDR3 nucleotide sequence: TGTGCCAGCAGGGCCGGGACAGAAGGGCTCAATCAGCCCCAGCATTTT. As protein: CASRAGTEGLNQPQHF.

Only one count was recorded for this clone. CDR3 in DNA: TGTGCCAGTAGTAGGTGGGGACAGGGAAACTATGGCTACACCTTC. Its protein is CASSRWGQGNYGYTF. This rearrangement joins TRBV19 to TRBJ1-2; 9 nucleotides match TRBD1. The CDR3 runs to 15 residues. Germline loops: CDR1 LNHDA, CDR2 SQIVND (reference sequence). With 4 bases clipped from V and 2 bases from J, the junction kept 5 bases outside the gene matches.

Regarding this clone: At one boundary the junction diverges from the germline segment, which might be a read error. V usage is TRBV6-1 and J usage is TRBJ1-2; D remains unclear. Germline-derived CDR1 and CDR2 are MNHNS and SASEGT. The CDR3 has 11 amino acids. The CDR3, as DNA: TGTGCCATCAGTGTGGGTGGTGGCTACACCTTC. This translates into CAISVGGGYTF.

The chain employs TRBV7-9 and TRBJ1-1; possibly TRBD1 for D (5 bases). Germline V gives CDR1 SEHNR, CDR2 FQNEAQ (reference sequence). The germline V and J ends were trimmed by 0 bases and 5 bases, with 10 bases remaining between them. The CDR3 totals 14 residues. DNA of the CDR3: TGTGCCAGCAGCTTAGCCGAGGGACTTACTGAAGCTTTCTTT. This encodes CASSLAEGLTEAFF.

The CDR3 spells CASSNAVFYGYTF. The CDR3, as DNA: TGTGCCAGCAGCAATGCCGTATTCTATGGCTACACCTTC. This chain connects TRBV7-2 to TRBJ1-2; D not resolved. The length of the CDR3 is 13 residues. The V gene's germline CDR1 is SGHTA and CDR2 FQGNSA. Trimming pared 5 bases from V and 4 bases from J, leaving 11 bases between.

This chain links TRBV6-1 with TRBJ2-7; 10 nucleotides match TRBD2. The length of the CDR3 is 15 residues. Germline V gene sequence: CDR1 MNHNS, CDR2 SASEGT. V trimming: 6 bases; J trimming: 0 bases; junction bases outside the gene matches: 5. CDR3 sequence reads: CASSTSGASSYEQYF. CDR3 coding DNA: TGTGCCAGCAGCACTAGCGGGGCGAGCTCCTACGAGCAGTACTTC.

V usage is TRBV19 and J usage is TRBJ1-4; 7 bases are a match to TRBD1. Unmatched junction bases numbered 9, after V lost 4 bases and J lost 7 bases. The CDR3 length is 15 residues. From germline, CDR1 is LNHDA and CDR2 SQIVND (reference sequence). The CDR3 loop reads CASSRTGTAIEKLFF. The CDR3 DNA follows: TGTGCCAGTAGTAGAACCGGGACAGCTATTGAAAAACTGTTTTTT. Drawing the rest from reference TRBV19 and TRBJ1-4, the complete variable domain is DGGITQSPKYLFRKEGQNVTLSCEQNLNHDAMYWYRQDPGQGLRLIYYSQIVNDFQKGDIAEGYSVSREKKESFPLTVTSAQKNPTAFYLCASSRTGTAIEKLFFGSGTQLSVL.

This chain uses TRBV7-3 with TRBJ2-5; maybe TRBD2 (6 bases). This CDR3 is built from 14 residues. The ends were cut back, 5 bases at V and 2 bases at J, with 12 bases in the middle. Germline V gene lookup returns CDR1 SGHTA and CDR2 FQGTGA. The CDR3 nucleotides are TGTGCCAGCAGCCCAGGTAGCGGACAAGAGACCCAGTACTTC. Its protein is CASSPGSGQETQYF.

The rearrangement joins TRBV5-1 to TRBJ2-1, with 9 bases aligning to TRBD2. Germline V gene lookup returns CDR1 SGHRS and CDR2 YFSETQ. V lost 4 bases to trimming and J lost 5 bases; unmatched junction nucleotides: 10. This CDR3 comprises 16 residues. The CDR3: CASSLTGLATNNEQFF. In DNA form, the CDR3 reads TGCGCCAGCAGCCTAACTGGACTAGCGACTAACAATGAGCAGTTCTTC.

On this clone itself: Other DNA sequences within the sample encode an identical CDR3. The rearrangement links TRBV9 to TRBJ2-2; D unclear. V was trimmed by 0 bases and J by 7 bases, leaving 4 bases between them. The CDR3 is 12 residues long. Germline CDR1 is SGDLS and CDR2 is YYNGEE. The CDR3 nucleotides are TGTGCCAGCAGCGTAGTCTTCGGGGAGCTGTTTTTT. Translated: CASSVVFGELFF. Drawing the rest from reference TRBV9 and TRBJ2-2, the complete variable domain is DSGVTQTPKHLITATGQRVTLRCSPRSGDLSVYWYQQSLDQGLQFLIQYYNGEERAKGNILERFSAQQFPDLHSELNLSSLELGDSALYFCASSVVFGELFFGEGSRLTVL.

V is TRBV2 and J is TRBJ2-7, with unresolved D. The CDR3 covers 15 residues. V dropped 4 bases and J dropped 4 bases, with 17 bases sitting between them. CDR1 and CDR2 (germline): SNHLY, FYNNEI. The DNA for the CDR3 is TGTGCCAGCAGTGTTAGTAGGAGTAAGAGTTACGAGCAGTACTTC. It is translated as CASSVSRSKSYEQYF.